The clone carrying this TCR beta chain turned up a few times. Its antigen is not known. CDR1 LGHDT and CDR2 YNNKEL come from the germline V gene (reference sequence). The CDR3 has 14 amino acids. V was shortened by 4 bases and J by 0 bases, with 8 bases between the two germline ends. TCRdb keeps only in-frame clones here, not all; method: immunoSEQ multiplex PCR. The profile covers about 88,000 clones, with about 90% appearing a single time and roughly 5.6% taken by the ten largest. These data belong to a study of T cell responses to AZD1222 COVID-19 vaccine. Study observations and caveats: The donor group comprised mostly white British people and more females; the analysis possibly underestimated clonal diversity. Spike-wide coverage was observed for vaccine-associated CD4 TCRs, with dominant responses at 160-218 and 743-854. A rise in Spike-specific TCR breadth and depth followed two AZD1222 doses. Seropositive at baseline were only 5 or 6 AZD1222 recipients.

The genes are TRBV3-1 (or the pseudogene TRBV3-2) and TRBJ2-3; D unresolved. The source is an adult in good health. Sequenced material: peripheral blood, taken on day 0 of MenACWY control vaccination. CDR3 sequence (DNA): TGTGCCAGCAGCCCGAGAACTAGCACAGATACGCAGTATTTT. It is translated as CASSPRTSTDTQYF.